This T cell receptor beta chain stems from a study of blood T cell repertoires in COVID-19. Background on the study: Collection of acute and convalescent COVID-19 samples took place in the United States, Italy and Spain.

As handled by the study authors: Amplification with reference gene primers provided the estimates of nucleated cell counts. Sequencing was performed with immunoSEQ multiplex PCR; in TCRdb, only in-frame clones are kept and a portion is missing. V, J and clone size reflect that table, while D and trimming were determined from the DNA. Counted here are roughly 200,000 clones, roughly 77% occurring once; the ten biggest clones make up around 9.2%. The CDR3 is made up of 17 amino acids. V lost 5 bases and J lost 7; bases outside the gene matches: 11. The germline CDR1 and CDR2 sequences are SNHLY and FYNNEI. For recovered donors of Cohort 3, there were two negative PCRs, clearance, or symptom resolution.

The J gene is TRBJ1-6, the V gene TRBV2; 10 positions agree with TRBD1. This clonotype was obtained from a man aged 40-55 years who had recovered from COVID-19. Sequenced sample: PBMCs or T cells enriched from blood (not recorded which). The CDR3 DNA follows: TGTGCCAGCAGTACCGGGGGACAGGGGAGGCGAAATTCACCCCTCCACTTT. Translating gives CASSTGGQGRRNSPLHF.